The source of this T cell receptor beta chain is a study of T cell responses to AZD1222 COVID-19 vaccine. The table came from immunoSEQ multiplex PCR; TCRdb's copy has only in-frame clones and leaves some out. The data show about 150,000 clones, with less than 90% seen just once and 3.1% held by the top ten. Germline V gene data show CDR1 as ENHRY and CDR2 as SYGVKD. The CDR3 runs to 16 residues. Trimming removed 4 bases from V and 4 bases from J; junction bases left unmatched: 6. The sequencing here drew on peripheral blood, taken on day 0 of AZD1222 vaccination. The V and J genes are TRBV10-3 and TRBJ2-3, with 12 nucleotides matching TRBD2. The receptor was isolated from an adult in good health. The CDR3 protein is CAISVSSGGASDTQYF. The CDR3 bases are TGTGCCATCAGTGTCTCTAGCGGGGGGGCCTCAGATACGCAGTATTTT.